Sequencing of this T cell receptor (beta chain) was carried out in a study of cytomegalovirus exposure and HLA in healthy donors. Study-level findings and limits: Later on, an analysis showed TCR association rates differing by HLA locus, with DRB1 the most and HLA-C the fewest. In a later analysis, HLA-associated TCR beta chains were more clonally expanded than equally common others. Later analysis identified a missense DCLRE1C variant that was linked to TCR beta V- and J-gene trimming.

Vbeta (60) and Jbeta (13) primers were used in the PCR. TCRdb's table, derived via immunoSEQ multiplex PCR, lists solely in-frame clones and lacks some. The sample contains 160,000 or so clones, roughly three quarters of which appear only once. Turning to this clone: The antigen is undetermined.

Sequenced material: PBMCs. The receptor was derived from a man aged 55-75 years in good health and CMV-seronegative.

The CDR3 loop is CATSRGVGGIEQYF. The DNA for the CDR3 is TGTGCCACCAGCAGAGGAGTTGGAGGGATCGAGCAGTACTTC. The V gene is TRBV15, the J gene TRBJ2-7, with D possibly being TRBD2 (6 bases). Germline V gene sequence: CDR1 LNHNV, CDR2 YYDKDF (reference sequence). V lost 1 base to trimming and J lost 6 bases, with 13 bases between them. This CDR3 region has 14 residues. Based on the CDR3 plus reference TRBV15 and TRBJ2-7, the full variable domain is DAMVIQNPRYQVTQFGKPVTLSCSQTLNHNVMYWYQQKSSQAPKLLFHYYDKDFNNEADTPDNFQSRRPNTSFCFLDIRSPGLGDTAMYLCATSRGVGGIEQYFGPGTRLTVT.